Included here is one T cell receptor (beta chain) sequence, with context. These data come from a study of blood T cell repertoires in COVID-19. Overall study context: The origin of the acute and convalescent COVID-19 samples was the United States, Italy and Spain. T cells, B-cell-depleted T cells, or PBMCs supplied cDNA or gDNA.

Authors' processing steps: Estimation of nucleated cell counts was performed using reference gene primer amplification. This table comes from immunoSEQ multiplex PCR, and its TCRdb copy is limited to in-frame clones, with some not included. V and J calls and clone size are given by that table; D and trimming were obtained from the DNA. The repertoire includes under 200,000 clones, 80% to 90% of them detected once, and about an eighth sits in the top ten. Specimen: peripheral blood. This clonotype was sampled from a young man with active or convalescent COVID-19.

CDR3 sequence (DNA): TGTGCCAGCAGCCAGGGGACCCCTAATGAGCAGTTCTTC. It codes for CASSQGTPNEQFF. The chain employs TRBV5-6 and TRBJ2-1, with D perhaps TRBD1 (6 bases). V was shortened by 4 bases and J by 7 bases, with 12 bases between the two germline ends. The germline CDR1 and CDR2 sequences are SGHDT and YYEEEE. This CDR3 contains 13 residues.